What follows are 25 T cell receptor beta chains derived from one specimen sequenced in a study of early T cells in non-severe SARS-CoV-2 infection. Via MiXCR, TCRdb re-called the 5' RACE reads, giving one row per CDR3 protein. Seen here are around 32,000 distinct CDR3 sequences, under 6% observed once, and the top ten hold around 5.4%. Material: whole blood. The origin of the receptors is an adult who was a healthcare worker with PCR-confirmed SARS-CoV-2 infection or an uninfected control (not recorded which).

The chain carries TRBV10-3 and TRBJ2-7; D remains ambiguous. Trimming cost V 6 bases and J 2 bases, with 20 bases left between them. The CDR3 sequence is 16 residues long. Germline CDR1 and CDR2: ENHRY and SYGVKD. The CDR3 loop reads CAISRTVTRRTYEQYF. The CDR3 DNA reads TGTGCCATCAGCCGGACGGTAACCCGAAGAACCTACGAGCAGTACTTC.

This clonotype has a count of ten or more. The CDR3 nucleotides read TGTGCCAGCAGTGGAACCCCGGACTTCACGTTCTACGAGCAGTACTTC. As protein: CASSGTPDFTFYEQYF. V is TRBV6-2 or TRBV6-3 and J is TRBJ2-7, with D possibly being TRBD2 (5 bases). Trimming stripped 5 bases from V and 3 bases from J, with 20 bases between. The CDR3 sequence is 16 residues long. The germline V gene has CDR1 MNHEY and CDR2 SVGEGT.

The chain uses TRBV15 and TRBJ1-4; TRBD1 matches at 8 bases. Losses at the gene ends were 8 bases for V and 4 bases for J; bases not matched to a gene: 9. CDR3 length: 15 residues. The germline V gene has CDR1 LNHNV and CDR2 YYDKDF (reference sequence). CDR3 in DNA: TGTGCCACCGACGGGACAGGCACTCTTAATGAAAAACTGTTTTTT. Translated, it gives CATDGTGTLNEKLFF.

In this sample, this clonotype turned up many times. The chain joins TRBV15 to TRBJ2-5; 7 bases map to TRBD1. V was pared by 3 bases and J by 1 base, with 8 bases of the junction left unmatched. The CDR3 consists of 16 residues. The germline gives CDR1 LNHNV, CDR2 YYDKDF (reference sequence). The CDR3 nucleotides are TGTGCCACCAGCAGGTCAGAGGGGGCCCTCCAAGAGACCCAGTACTTC. The encoded protein is CATSRSEGALQETQYF.

This clonotype was seen ten or more times. The chain has TRBV20-1 and TRBJ2-3; D may be TRBD2 (5 bases). Trimming took 7 bases from V and 8 from J, leaving 22 bases between them. The CDR3 runs 14 residues. Germline values: CDR1 DFQATT, CDR2 SNEGSKA (reference sequence). The CDR3 DNA sequence: TGCAGTGGGACCGGGTCCGATAACGCGGGTACGCAGTATTTT. This encodes CSGTGSDNAGTQYF.

A note on this clonotype: Possible read error: a much larger clone is one base away. The chain links TRBV19 to TRBJ2-2; possibly TRBD1 for D (5 bases). Germline loops: CDR1 LNHDA, CDR2 SQIVND (reference sequence). V was trimmed by 5 bases and J by 6 bases, leaving 19 bases between them. The CDR3 length is 16 residues. This chain's CDR3 is CASSPFWTWQAGELFF. CDR3 bases: TGTGCCAGTAGTCCATTTTGGACATGGCAGGCCGGGGAGCTGTTTTTT.

Ten or more counts support this clonotype. The rearrangement uses TRBV10-1 and TRBJ2-6; D is possibly TRBD2 (6 bases). Germline-derived CDR1 and CDR2 are WNHNN and SYGVQD (reference sequence). The CDR3 is 17 amino acids. V lost 6 bases and J lost 0, with 15 bases in between. The DNA for the CDR3 is TGCGCCAGCAGAAAGTCGGGACTCCTCTCTGGGGCCAACGTCCTGACTTTC. Translated, it gives CASRKSGLLSGANVLTF.

This clonotype was counted at least ten times. The chain is built from TRBV20-1 and TRBJ2-5, with 15 positions matching TRBD2. V was clipped by 4 bases and J by 5 bases; unmatched bases: 8. The CDR3 spans 16 residues. CDR1 and CDR2 from the germline V gene are DFQATT and SNEGSKA (reference sequence). CDR3 coding DNA: TGCAGTGCTATAAGGACTAGCGGGGGGGCAGACGAGACCCAGTACTTC. Its translation is CSAIRTSGGADETQYF.

This clonotype has a count of ten or more. The CDR3 DNA follows: TGTGCCAGTAGTAGATCTAGCAACGGTTGGGAAACGCAGTATTTT. As protein: CASSRSSNGWETQYF. The chain links TRBV19 to TRBJ2-3, with a weak D call TRBD2 (5 bases). Germline CDR1 reads LNHDA; CDR2 reads SQIVND (reference sequence). Trimming removed 4 bases from V and 9 bases from J, with 20 bases in between. This CDR3 is built from 15 residues. Filled out from reference TRBV19 and TRBJ2-3, the complete variable domain reads DGGITQSPKYLFRKEGQNVTLSCEQNLNHDAMYWYRQDPGQGLRLIYYSQIVNDFQKGDIAEGYSVSREKKESFPLTVTSAQKNPTAFYLCASSRSSNGWETQYFGPGTRLTVL.

This clonotype rates as medium-sized. The chain joins TRBV9 to TRBJ2-7; 8 bases match TRBD2. The trim removed 3 bases at V and 3 bases at J, leaving 5 bases unmatched. The germline CDR1 and CDR2 sequences are SGDLS and YYNGEE. The CDR3 contains 14 residues. The CDR3 loop is CASSGGLAGYEQYF. In DNA form, the CDR3 reads TGTGCCAGCAGCGGGGGGCTAGCGGGCTACGAGCAGTACTTC.

This clonotype appeared once. This sequence joins TRBV15 and TRBJ2-3; 15 bases are shared with TRBD2. The germline gives CDR1 LNHNV, CDR2 YYDKDF (reference sequence). With 0 bases clipped from V and 5 bases from J, the junction kept 12 bases outside the gene matches. The CDR3 extends over 20 amino acids. In DNA form, the CDR3 reads TGTGCCACCAGCAGAGATCAGGGACTAGCGGGGGGACCTCTCGGAGATACGCAGTATTTT. Encoded protein: CATSRDQGLAGGPLGDTQYF.

This clonotype was observed a handful of times. CDR3 amino acids: CASSVGAGTQYF. The CDR3 DNA follows: TGTGCCAGCAGCGTAGGGGCGGGGACCCAGTACTTC. The genes are TRBV9 and TRBJ2-5; D might be TRBD2 (5 bases). The CDR3 runs to 12 residues. V was pared by 0 bases and J by 7 bases, with 7 bases between. Germline CDR1 and CDR2: SGDLS and YYNGEE.

A few counts support this clonotype. The chain uses TRBV20-1 and TRBJ1-2, with no clear D. The germline V gene encodes CDR1 DFQATT and CDR2 SNEGSKA (reference sequence). This CDR3 region has 12 residues. The ends were cut back, 3 bases at V and 8 bases at J, with 13 bases in the middle. The CDR3 region is CSASMGSRGYTF. CDR3 DNA sequence: TGCAGTGCTAGTATGGGTTCCAGAGGCTACACCTTC.

This clonotype has a count of ten or more. The chain uses TRBV7-2 and TRBJ2-5; D is ambiguous. V was shortened by 0 bases and J by 8 bases, with 10 bases between the two germline ends. This CDR3 contains 13 residues. Germline-derived CDR1 and CDR2 are SGHTA and FQGNSA. The CDR3 reads CASSLAQWDTQYF. CDR3 nucleotide sequence: TGTGCCAGCAGCTTAGCGCAATGGGATACCCAGTACTTC. The entire variable domain, with the rest obtained from reference TRBV7-2 and TRBJ2-5, is as follows: GAGVSQSPSNKVTEKGKDVELRCDPISGHTALYWYRQSLGQGLEFLIYFQGNSAPDKSGLPSDRFSAERTGGSVSTLTIQRTQQEDSAVYLCASSLAQWDTQYFGPGTRLLVL.

The chain joins TRBV29-1 to TRBJ2-7; D is unresolved. CDR1 and CDR2 from the germline V gene are SQVTM and ANQGSEA. V was shortened by 7 bases and J by 2 bases, with 18 bases between the two germline ends. The CDR3 extends over 14 amino acids. In DNA form, the CDR3 reads TGCAGCGCCCGGTTCCAGGCAGTCCCCTACGAGCAGTACTTC. As protein: CSARFQAVPYEQYF.

This clonotype was found many times. CDR3 in amino acids: CASSSDRSSYEQYF. Written as DNA, the CDR3 is TGTGCCAGCAGTTCTGACAGGAGCTCCTACGAGCAGTACTTC. This rearrangement joins TRBV28 to TRBJ2-7; D might be TRBD1 (6 bases). Trimming pared 4 bases from V and 0 bases from J, leaving 10 bases between. The CDR3 length is 14 residues. CDR1 and CDR2 (germline): MDHEN, SYDVKM.

Only a few counts were recorded for this clonotype. The genes are TRBV9 and TRBJ2-2; either TRBD1 or TRBD2 may fit D (6 bases each). CDR1 is SGDLS, CDR2 YYNGEE, per germline. Trimming took 4 bases from V and 0 from J, leaving 16 bases between them. The CDR3 consists of 17 residues. The CDR3 region is CASSSPVGGPNTGELFF. The CDR3 coding sequence is TGTGCCAGCAGCTCCCCCGTAGGGGGGCCGAACACCGGGGAGCTGTTTTTT.

This clonotype has ten or more counts. This sequence joins TRBV7-2 and TRBJ1-3, with D possibly being TRBD1 (5 bases). This CDR3 is built from 14 residues. Germline V CDR1 and CDR2: SGHTA, FQGNSA. V lost 4 bases to trimming and J lost 3 bases, with 10 bases between them. The CDR3 DNA reads TGTGCCAGCAGCTCACAGGCGTATGGAAACACCATATATTTT. Amino acid sequence: CASSSQAYGNTIYF.

The chain joins TRBV7-9 to TRBJ2-7, with TRBD2 as a possible D gene (6 bases). Trimming shortened V by 1 base and J by 3 bases, and 13 bases separated the two germline ends. Germline CDR1 is SEHNR and CDR2 is FQNEAQ (reference sequence). This CDR3 contains 15 residues. The CDR3: CASSLVFGGFYEQYF. The CDR3 DNA reads as TGTGCCAGCAGCTTAGTTTTCGGGGGATTCTACGAGCAGTACTTC.

This clonotype was seen at least ten times. V usage is TRBV20-1 and J usage is TRBJ1-1; D is unresolved. V lost 3 bases and J 4 bases, leaving 6 bases between the germline ends. CDR1 is DFQATT, CDR2 SNEGSKA, per germline (reference sequence). The CDR3 loop spans 11 amino acids. The CDR3 DNA reads TGCAGTGCTAGCGTCCCCACTGAAGCTTTCTTT. It translates to CSASVPTEAFF.

This clonotype was seen at least ten times. The rearrangement joins TRBV5-1 to TRBJ1-1; D may be TRBD1 (6 bases). Germline V gene data show CDR1 as SGHRS and CDR2 as YFSETQ. Trimming pared 4 bases from V and 0 bases from J, leaving 13 bases between. This CDR3 has 15 amino acids. CDR3 sequence: CASSTGQSMNTEAFF. The CDR3 DNA is TGCGCCAGCAGCACAGGACAGAGCATGAACACTGAAGCTTTCTTT. The variable domain in full, with the rest retrieved from reference TRBV5-1 and TRBJ1-1, is KAGVTQTPRYLIKTRGQQVTLSCSPISGHRSVSWYQQTPGQGLQFLFEYFSETQRNKGNFPGRFSGRQFSNSRSEMNVSTLELGDSALYLCASSTGQSMNTEAFFGQGTRLTVV.

This clonotype was seen repeatedly, ten times or more. The genes are TRBV5-1 and TRBJ1-1, with TRBD1 matching 8 bases. CDR1 SGHRS and CDR2 YFSETQ come from the germline V gene. CDR3 length: 15 residues. Trimming took 2 bases from V and 1 from J; bases not matched to a gene: 4. CDR3 sequence (DNA): TGCGCCAGCAGCTTAATGACAGGGGCGAACACTGAAGCTTTCTTT. Protein sequence: CASSLMTGANTEAFF.

This clonotype has more than one count but fewer than ten. J is TRBJ2-3 and V is TRBV29-1; D may be TRBD1 (7 bases). The V and J ends lost 5 bases and 7 bases respectively, with 13 bases between them. The CDR3 length is 12 residues. Germline lookup yields CDR1 SQVTM and CDR2 ANQGSEA. CDR3 region: CSVQGGRHTQYF. For the CDR3, the DNA is TGCAGCGTTCAGGGGGGAAGGCATACGCAGTATTTT.

This clonotype was detected many times. This chain uses TRBV20-1 with TRBJ1-5; D is unclear. V was clipped by 0 bases and J by 2 bases, with 14 bases between them. Looked up from germline, CDR1 is DFQATT and CDR2 is SNEGSKA (reference sequence). There are 16 residues in the CDR3. The CDR3: CSARDGSGWRNQPQHF. CDR3 coding DNA: TGCAGTGCTAGAGATGGGTCGGGATGGCGCAATCAGCCCCAGCATTTT.

In this sample, this clonotype turned up a few times. This chain joins TRBV6-1 and TRBJ1-1; a weak D match, TRBD1 (5 bases). This CDR3 has 15 residues. V was cut by 1 base and J by 3 bases, with 12 bases left in between. Germline CDR1 and CDR2: MNHNS and SASEGT. The CDR3 region is CASSEVGGEDTEAFF. The CDR3, as DNA: TGTGCCAGCAGTGAAGTGGGGGGGGAGGACACTGAAGCTTTCTTT.